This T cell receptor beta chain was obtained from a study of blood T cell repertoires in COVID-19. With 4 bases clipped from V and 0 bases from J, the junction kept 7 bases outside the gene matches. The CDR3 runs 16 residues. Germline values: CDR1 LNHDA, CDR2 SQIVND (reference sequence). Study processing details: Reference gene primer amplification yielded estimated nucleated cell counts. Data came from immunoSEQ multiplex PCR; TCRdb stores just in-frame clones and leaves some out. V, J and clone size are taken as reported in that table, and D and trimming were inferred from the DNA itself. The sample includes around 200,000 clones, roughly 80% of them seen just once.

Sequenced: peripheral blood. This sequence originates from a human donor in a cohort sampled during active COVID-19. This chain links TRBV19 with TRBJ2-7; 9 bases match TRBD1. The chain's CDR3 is CASSTLTGGDSYEQYF. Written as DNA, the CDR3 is TGTGCCAGTAGTACCCTCACAGGGGGCGACTCCTACGAGCAGTACTTC.